One sample yielded the 23 T cell receptor beta chains listed below, sequenced in a study of type 1 and type 2 diabetes patients. PCR was run on genomic DNA. Multiplex PCR with 30 forward and 13 reverse primers amplified the TCR beta CDR3. TCRdb processed the multiplex PCR reads anew with MiXCR; each CDR3 protein has one entry. The data show around 300,000 distinct CDR3 sequences, around 50% seen once. The sequencing sample was made of peripheral blood mononuclear cells (PBMCs). The source of these receptors is a man aged 18 to 29 with type 2 diabetes.

This clonotype was observed once. The chain employs TRBV6-6 and TRBJ2-7; D not certain. This CDR3 is 15 amino acids long. V lost 2 bases to trimming and J lost 5 bases, with 16 bases between them. Per germline, CDR1 MNHNY and CDR2 SVGAGI (reference sequence). The CDR3 nucleotides read TGTGCCAGCAGTTACCTCTGGTCGCCAGACGACGAGCAGTACTTC. This sequence encodes CASSYLWSPDDEQYF.

The chain combines TRBV5-6 with TRBJ2-7; 10 nucleotides agree with TRBD1. The length of the CDR3 is 14 residues. CDR1 is SGHDT and CDR2 is YYEEEE in the germline V gene. The J segment lost 6 bases and the V segment lost 8 bases, leaving 11 bases of the junction unmatched. The CDR3 sequence: CASRIDRGRIEQYF. CDR3 sequence (DNA): TGTGCCAGTAGGATCGACAGGGGGCGCATCGAGCAGTACTTC.

This clonotype was detected a few times. V usage is TRBV30 and J usage is TRBJ1-2; possibly TRBD1 for D (6 bases). CDR3 length: 16 amino acids. Trimming took off 3 bases at V and 4 bases at J, with 21 bases between the two ends. CDR1 and CDR2 from the germline V gene are GTSNPN and SVGIG (reference sequence). The CDR3: CAWSRLRDRTGYGYTF. As DNA, the CDR3 is TGTGCCTGGAGCCGACTCCGCGACAGGACTGGCTATGGCTACACCTTC.

The chain links TRBV4-3 to TRBJ2-5; 9 positions agree with TRBD2. J gave up 2 bases and V 3 bases, and 10 bases lay outside the gene matches. The CDR3 consists of 17 residues. CDR1 and CDR2 (germline): LGHNA, YSLEER. The CDR3: CASSHPLAGGKQETQYF. CDR3 sequence (DNA): TGCGCCAGCAGCCACCCCTTGGCGGGAGGGAAGCAAGAGACCCAGTACTTC.

The V call is TRBV10-2, the J call TRBJ1-5; D perhaps matches TRBD1 (5 bases). CDR3 length: 14 residues. From germline, CDR1 is WSHSY and CDR2 SAAADI. The germline V and J ends were trimmed by 5 bases and 2 bases, with 10 bases remaining between them. The CDR3 bases are TGCGCCAGCAGTTCGGGGCCTGGCAATCAGCCCCAGCATTTT. As protein: CASSSGPGNQPQHF.

The chain carries TRBV20-1 and TRBJ2-7; D gene ambiguous. With the DNA end fitting TRBJ2-1 better, the J assignment may be wrong. The CDR3 runs to 12 residues. The germline gives CDR1 DFQATT, CDR2 SNEGSKA (reference sequence). The DNA for the CDR3 is TGCAGTGCTCCTACTATTAGGAATGAGCAGTTCTTC. This gives the protein CSAPTIRNEQFF.

This chain links TRBV19 with TRBJ2-1, with a possible D match to TRBD1 (6 bases). The CDR3 covers 13 residues. Germline lookup yields CDR1 LNHDA and CDR2 SQIVND (reference sequence). Trimming cost V 7 bases and J 12 bases, with 19 bases left between them. As DNA, the CDR3 is TGTGCCAGTACTCTAACGCCGGGACAAGGGCAGTTCTTC. Translating it yields CASTLTPGQGQFF.

The rearrangement joins TRBV5-8 to TRBJ2-1; D is possibly TRBD1 (5 bases). The CDR3 contains 12 residues. Germline V gene lookup returns CDR1 SGHTS and CDR2 YDEGEE. The V end was cut by 5 bases, the J end by 6 bases, with 9 bases between. The CDR3 DNA sequence: TGTGCCAGCAGGTGGGGCGTCAATGAGCAGTTCTTC. Translating gives CASRWGVNEQFF. Variable domain in full (rest from reference TRBV5-8 and TRBJ2-1): EAGVTQSPTHLIKTRGQQATLRCSPISGHTSVYWYQQALGLGLQFLLWYDEGEERNRGNFPPRFSGRQFPNYSSELNVNALELEDSALYLCASRWGVNEQFFGPGTRLTVL.

The V gene is TRBV7-6, the J gene TRBJ1-5; TRBD1 matches 9 bases. J was trimmed by 8 bases and V by 5 bases; bases with no gene match: 7. CDR1 and CDR2 (germline): SGHVS, FNYEAQ. This CDR3 is 14 amino acids long. In DNA, the CDR3 is TGTGCCAGCAGCGCAGGGACAGGGAATAAGCCCCAGCATTTT. As protein: CASSAGTGNKPQHF.

The chain joins TRBV14 to TRBJ2-7; D is undetermined. The CDR3 loop spans 17 amino acids. CDR1 and CDR2 from the germline V gene are SGHDN and FVKESK. V lost 1 base and J lost 0, with 16 bases in between. CDR3 sequence reads: CASSQAPVNGCSYEQYF. For the CDR3, the DNA is TGTGCCAGCAGCCAAGCCCCCGTCAATGGGTGCTCCTACGAGCAGTACTTC.

This clonotype has a handful of counts. This chain links TRBV2 with TRBJ2-2; perhaps TRBD2 as D (5 bases). The V and J ends lost 2 bases and 8 bases respectively, with 12 bases between them. Germline V gene lookup returns CDR1 SNHLY and CDR2 FYNNEI. The CDR3 length is 14 residues. CDR3 amino acids: CASSELLSGGELFF. The CDR3 nucleotides read TGTGCCAGCAGTGAACTCTTGTCGGGGGGGGAGCTGTTTTTT.

This clonotype appeared many times. The rearrangement uses TRBV15 and TRBJ2-7; 8 nucleotides match TRBD2. Germline V CDR1 and CDR2: LNHNV, YYDKDF (reference sequence). Losses at the gene ends were 0 bases for V and 4 bases for J; bases not matched to a gene: 8. The CDR3 is 16 amino acids. The CDR3, as DNA: TGTGCCACCAGCAGAGATCGCCTAGCGGGTGCTTACGAGCAGTACTTC. It yields the protein CATSRDRLAGAYEQYF.

The chain is built from TRBV19 and TRBJ2-7; D gene ambiguous. This CDR3 comprises 16 residues. V lost 4 bases, J lost 0 bases, and 16 bases lay in between. Germline assignment: CDR1 LNHDA and CDR2 SQIVND (reference sequence). The CDR3 loop is CASSRFSSLSSYEQYF. In DNA, the CDR3 is TGTGCCAGTAGTAGGTTTAGCTCCCTCAGCTCCTACGAGCAGTACTTC. The whole variable domain, filled in from reference TRBV19 and TRBJ2-7, reads DGGITQSPKYLFRKEGQNVTLSCEQNLNHDAMYWYRQDPGQGLRLIYYSQIVNDFQKGDIAEGYSVSREKKESFPLTVTSAQKNPTAFYLCASSRFSSLSSYEQYFGPGTRLTVT.

A few counts support this clonotype. CDR3 DNA sequence: TGTGCCAGCAGCTCGGACGGACAGATTATCAATTCACCCCTCCACTTT. This encodes CASSSDGQIINSPLHF. The chain couples TRBV7-8 to TRBJ1-6, with D maybe TRBD1 (6 bases). Trimming stripped 4 bases from V and 7 bases from J, with 17 bases between. CDR1 and CDR2 from the germline V gene are SGHVS and FQNEAQ. This CDR3 is built from 16 residues.

This clonotype was observed once. The chain has TRBV28 and TRBJ1-1; TRBD1 aligns across 10 bases. The junction had 12 bases not matched to a gene; V was cut back by 6 bases and J by 11 bases. Germline CDR1 and CDR2: MDHEN and SYDVKM. The CDR3 runs to 14 residues. The CDR3 DNA reads as TGTGCCAGCAGGTCAAGGGACAGGGGCCGGAAGGCTTTCTTT. It specifies CASRSRDRGRKAFF.

In its sample, this clonotype was seen a few times. V gene TRBV4-1 combines with J gene TRBJ1-2; perhaps TRBD1 as D (5 bases). This CDR3 contains 14 residues. Germline-derived CDR1 and CDR2 are MGHRA and YSYEKL. The ends were cut back, 1 base at V and 8 bases at J, with 14 bases in the middle. For the CDR3, the DNA is TGCGCCAGCAGCCAAGGGGACGGGGTAGGGGGCTACACCTTC. Protein product: CASSQGDGVGGYTF.

The V call is TRBV20-1, the J call TRBJ2-1; 9 nucleotides align to TRBD1. Germline loops: CDR1 DFQATT, CDR2 SNEGSKA (reference sequence). V was clipped by 2 bases and J by 6 bases; unmatched bases: 11. There are 16 residues in the CDR3. The CDR3 protein is CSARPGTGITRNEQFF. The CDR3 region has the DNA TGCAGTGCTAGACCTGGGACAGGGATAACCCGCAATGAGCAGTTCTTC.

This clonotype has more than one count but fewer than ten. The chain links TRBV12-3 or TRBV12-4 to TRBJ1-1; D is unresolved. Trimming shortened V by 2 bases and J by 3 bases, and 13 bases separated the two germline ends. This CDR3 is 15 amino acids long. This CDR3 reads CASSLFLAAYTEAFF. CDR3 in DNA: TGTGCCAGCAGTTTATTCCTCGCCGCGTACACTGAAGCTTTCTTT.

This clonotype has ten or more counts. Written as DNA, the CDR3 is TGTGCCAGCAGCTTCGGGACAGACGATTACTATGGCTACACCTTC. The encoded protein is CASSFGTDDYYGYTF. The chain couples TRBV7-8 to TRBJ1-2; 7 nucleotides agree with TRBD1. This CDR3 is built from 15 residues. The germline gives CDR1 SGHVS, CDR2 FQNEAQ. V trimming: 3 bases; J trimming: 3 bases; junction bases outside the gene matches: 7.

This clonotype turned up a few times. V is TRBV7-6 and J is TRBJ2-2, with D possibly being TRBD2 (5 bases). CDR3 size: 16 residues. Per germline, CDR1 SGHVS and CDR2 FNYEAQ. V was trimmed by 4 bases and J by 9 bases, leaving 21 bases between them. Written as DNA, the CDR3 is TGTGCCAGCAGCTCTCAATCCTTTAGTAGCGACCGGGAGCTGTTTTTT. Translation gives CASSSQSFSSDRELFF.

This clonotype occurred a few times. This chain links TRBV7-2 with TRBJ1-5; D uncertain. This CDR3 region has 13 residues. The germline V gene encodes CDR1 SGHTA and CDR2 FQGNSA. V was clipped by 2 bases and J by 5 bases, with 7 bases between them. This CDR3 reads CASSLTVDQPQHF. CDR3 nucleotide sequence: TGTGCCAGCAGCTTAACAGTCGATCAGCCCCAGCATTTT.

This clonotype has more than one count but fewer than ten. The V gene is TRBV29-1, the J gene TRBJ1-1; no firm D call. The germline V gene encodes CDR1 SQVTM and CDR2 ANQGSEA. The CDR3 length is 12 residues. V dropped 4 bases and J dropped 4 bases, with 10 bases sitting between them. CDR3 sequence reads: CSVGNYLTEAFF. The CDR3 nucleotides are TGCAGCGTTGGAAACTATCTCACTGAAGCTTTCTTT. The variable domain in full, completed from reference TRBV29-1 and TRBJ1-1, reads SAVISQKPSRDICQRGTSLTIQCQVDSQVTMMFWYRQQPGQSLTLIATANQGSEATYESGFVIDKFPISRPNLTFSTLTVSNMSPEDSSIYLCSVGNYLTEAFFGQGTRLTVV.

V is TRBV13 and J is TRBJ1-3; the D is unclear. CDR1 PRHDT and CDR2 FYEKMQ come from the germline V gene (reference sequence). The V end was cut by 6 bases, the J end by 4 bases, with 10 bases between. The CDR3 has 13 residues. This chain's CDR3 is CASSPLAGNTIYF. The CDR3 nucleotides are TGTGCCAGCAGTCCCCTTGCCGGAAACACCATATATTTT.